The rows below give T cell receptor beta chains drawn from one sample of a study of blood T cells in healthy people across ages. From the 5' RACE reads, TCRdb called clonotypes with MiXCR, one entry per CDR3 protein. This table holds about 1.4 million distinct CDR3 sequences, approximately 63% found once. The specimen sequenced was blood. These receptors were collected from a young man in good health. CDR3s include the opening cysteine and the closing phenylalanine or tryptophan. A D gene is named only where the DNA matches it firmly. The size of a clone is reported for some rows only, either as once, few or many, or as a class for expanded clones.

cdr3_nt	cdr3_aa	clone_size	d_call	j_call	v_call
TGTGCCAGCAGCTTGGTGGACAACTACGAGCAGTACTTC	CASSLVDNYEQYF	NA	NA	TRBJ2-7	TRBV7-9
TGTGCCAGCTACCGCGGGGGAACCTACAATGAGCAGTTCTTC	CASYRGGTYNEQFF	NA	TRBD2	TRBJ2-1	TRBV12-3/TRBV12-4
TGCAGTGCTAGGGGGGACAGCCTTGGATACGAGCAGTTCTTC	CSARGDSLGYEQFF	NA	TRBD1	TRBJ2-1	TRBV20-1
TGTGCCAGCTCACGGGGCAGGGCTGAGACCCAGTACTTC	CASSRGRAETQYF	NA	NA	TRBJ2-5	TRBV18
TGCAGTGCGGATGCGGGACTCCTCTACAATGAGCAGTTCTTC	CSADAGLLYNEQFF	NA	NA	TRBJ2-1	TRBV20-1
TGTGCCAGCAGTGATTGGTCCCTAGGAAACAATGAGCAGTTCTTC	CASSDWSLGNNEQFF	NA	NA	TRBJ2-1	TRBV6-1
TGTGCCAGCAGTGATGCTACGGCGGCTGAAGCTTTCTTT	CASSDATAAEAFF	NA	NA	TRBJ1-1	TRBV2
TGCAGCCATTCCCGGAGCGCAGATACGCAGTATTTT	CSHSRSADTQYF	few	NA	TRBJ2-3	TRBV29-1
TGTGCCAGCAGGGCTACAGGGGTTGGCTATGGCTACACCTTC	CASRATGVGYGYTF	NA	TRBD1	TRBJ1-2	TRBV2
TGTGCCAGCCTCGTGACAGGTTTCCGCCACGAGCAGTACTTC	CASLVTGFRHEQYF	once	NA	TRBJ2-7	TRBV2
TGTGCCATCAGTGAGGAGACCGCATGGGGGGTTTCTCTCGAGCAGTACTTC	CAISEETAWGVSLEQYF	few	NA	TRBJ2-7	TRBV10-3
TGCGCCAGCAGTGATTGGCGGGGGGCGAGAGATACGCAGTATTTT	CASSDWRGARDTQYF	NA	TRBD2	TRBJ2-3	TRBV10-2
TGTGCCATCAGTGTGTCTAGCACAGATACGCAGTATTTT	CAISVSSTDTQYF	NA	NA	TRBJ2-3	TRBV10-3
TGTGCCAGCAGTAAATTCCGGGACGAAAAACTGTTTTTT	CASSKFRDEKLFF	NA	NA	TRBJ1-4	TRBV6-1
TGTGCCAGCAGCTTTCCCCCAGCAGGACTAGCCCAAGAGACCCAGTACTTC	CASSFPPAGLAQETQYF	NA	TRBD2	TRBJ2-5	TRBV7-9